This TCR beta chain was documented in a study of tumor-infiltrating lymphocytes in primary liver carcinoma. Germline DNA was extracted too, while blood RNA derived from unsorted whole blood. From around 0.5 ug of total RNA, TCR beta-specific cDNA was reverse-transcribed using a constant-region primer. ARM-PCR, slightly modified, supplied the TCR beta libraries through three nested multiplex PCR rounds. PCR rounds one and two used TRBV1-TRBV30 forward primers with a C-beta reverse primer for about 11 cycles each. MiXCR was run by TCRdb on the multiplex PCR reads, yielding one entry per CDR3 protein. The sample lists roughly 330,000 distinct CDR3 sequences; approximately 64% were seen once. The CDR3 runs to 14 residues. With regard to this clonotype: The junction does not match germline at one end; this may be a read error.

This receptor was identified in a man aged 40-49 years with primary liver carcinoma and hepatitis B virus infection. The sequenced sample was peripheral blood. The chain recombines TRBV12-3 or TRBV12-4 with TRBJ2-2, with TRBD2 as a possible D gene (5 bases). CDR3 amino acids: CASRTDPNTGELLF. For the CDR3, the DNA is TGTGCCAGCAGAACGGACCCCAACACCGGGGAGCTGCTTTTT.